This T cell receptor beta chain was sequenced for a study of blood T cell repertoires in COVID-19. Study-wide context: PBMCs, B-cell-depleted T cells, or T cells provided the cDNA or gDNA that made up the material.

The CDR3 contains 12 residues. Germline CDR1 reads SGHAT; CDR2 reads FQNNGV. Trimming removed 4 bases at V and 8 bases at J, with 11 bases between. Assay used: immunoSEQ multiplex PCR; TCRdb lists only in-frame clones, some missing. The data contain some 250,000 clones, around 86% of them singletons. The TCR comes from a man aged 25 to 40 who had recovered from COVID-19. The gene calls are TRBV11-2 and TRBJ1-2; D possibly corresponds to TRBD1 (6 bases). Sequenced sample: peripheral blood. The chain's CDR3 is CASSSEGQGYTF. For the CDR3, the DNA is TGTGCCAGCAGCTCCGAGGGACAAGGCTACACCTTC.